These 24 T cell receptor beta chains originate from one sample sequenced in a study of shared clonotypes between healthy human individuals. Sequenced by immunoSEQ multiplex PCR; TCRdb stores in-frame clones only, minus some. The table shows about 120,000 clones, with roughly two thirds occurring only once. Material for sequencing was memory CD8+ T cells sorted from blood. Sample subset: CD45RO+ cells pooled with CCR7-negative TemRA cells. These receptors came from a woman between 25 and 40 years old in good health.

Concerning this clone: A far larger clone is one nucleotide away, so this likely arose from a read error. The chain carries TRBV14 and TRBJ2-7, with 8 nucleotides matching TRBD2. The CDR3 has 15 residues. The germline gives CDR1 SGHDN, CDR2 FVKESK. DNA of the CDR3: TGTACCAGCAGCCATTGGAGCGGGAGTTTCTACGAGCAGTACTTC. It encodes CTSSHWSGSFYEQYF.

The J gene is TRBJ2-2, the V gene TRBV7-9; possible D gene TRBD1, 6 bases. The CDR3 length is 14 residues. The germline V gene has CDR1 SEHNR and CDR2 FQNEAQ (reference sequence). V lost 2 bases, J lost 7 bases, and 11 bases lay in between. The CDR3: CASSLRQEIGELFF. In DNA, the CDR3 is TGTGCCAGCAGCTTACGACAGGAGATCGGGGAGCTGTTTTTT. The full variable domain, rest sourced from reference TRBV7-9 and TRBJ2-2, is DTGVSQNPRHKITKRGQNVTFRCDPISEHNRLYWYRQTLGQGPEFLTYFQNEAQLEKSRLLSDRFSAERPKGSFSTLEIQRTEQGDSAMYLCASSLRQEIGELFFGEGSRLTVL.

As for this clone: This likely reflects a read error, since a far larger clone is one base away. The chain recombines TRBV4-1 with TRBJ1-3; D unclear. V was clipped by 1 base and J by 4 bases, with 14 bases between them. Germline assignment: CDR1 MGHRA and CDR2 YSYEKL. This CDR3 contains 16 residues. CDR3 DNA: TGCGCCAGCAGCCAAGTCCAAGAGACATCAGGAAACACCATATATTTT. It is translated as CASSQVQETSGNTIYF.

This chain joins TRBV18 and TRBJ2-7; 11 bases are a match to TRBD2. The CDR3 has 15 amino acids. The germline gives CDR1 KGHSH, CDR2 LQKENI. V was clipped by 6 bases and J by 4 bases; unmatched bases: 8. CDR3 nucleotide sequence: TGTGCCAGCTCCACAGCAGGGACTAGCGGATACGAGCAGTACTTC. Translation: CASSTAGTSGYEQYF.

The chain employs TRBV4-1 and TRBJ2-7; D is perhaps TRBD2 (6 bases). The CDR3 sequence is 15 residues long. CDR1 MGHRA and CDR2 YSYEKL come from the germline V gene. V lost 2 bases, J lost 2 bases, and 13 bases lay in between. In nucleotides, the CDR3 is TGCGCCAGCAGCCAATTAGTCGGGACTCCCTACGAGCAGTACTTC. Protein sequence: CASSQLVGTPYEQYF.

The CDR3 DNA follows: TGTGCCAGCAGTCTAACCTACGAGCAGTACTTC. Its translation: CASSLTYEQYF. V gene TRBV28 combines with J gene TRBJ2-7; D is ambiguous. The CDR3 has 11 residues. The ends were cut back, 5 bases at V and 2 bases at J, with 4 bases in the middle. The germline gives CDR1 MDHEN, CDR2 SYDVKM.

This clone was counted a single time. This may arise from a read error, as a much more abundant clone is one base away. The chain recombines TRBV7-8 with TRBJ2-7; 10 nucleotides line up with TRBD2. This CDR3 region has 15 residues. Germline V gene sequence: CDR1 SGHVS, CDR2 FQNEAQ. With 7 bases clipped from V and 6 bases from J, the junction kept 12 bases outside the gene matches. CDR3 coding DNA: TGTGCCAGCATCCTTAGAAGCGGGAGGGCCGGCGAGCAGTACTTC. Amino acids: CASILRSGRAGEQYF.

This clone showed up many times. The genes are TRBV6-4 and TRBJ1-2, with 9 positions matching TRBD1. CDR1 is MRHNA, CDR2 SNTAGT, per germline. The J segment lost 1 base and the V segment lost 9 bases, leaving 6 bases of the junction unmatched. The CDR3 covers 14 residues. CDR3 region: CASKPGQGNYGYTF. DNA for the CDR3: TGTGCCAGTAAACCGGGACAGGGTAACTATGGCTACACCTTC.

This chain uses TRBV27 with TRBJ2-3, with D tentatively TRBD1 or TRBD2 (5 bases each). V lost 5 bases and J lost 1, with 10 bases in between. The CDR3 covers 14 residues. Germline V gene sequence: CDR1 MNHEY, CDR2 SMNVEV (reference sequence). CDR3 sequence: CASSPGTGTDTQYF. For the CDR3, the DNA is TGTGCCAGCAGTCCCGGGACGGGCACAGATACGCAGTATTTT.

The rearrangement joins TRBV5-1 to TRBJ2-5; 8 bases fit TRBD2. This CDR3 is 15 amino acids long. Trimming removed 3 bases from V and 5 bases from J; junction bases left unmatched: 9. Germline lookup yields CDR1 SGHRS and CDR2 YFSETQ. In nucleotides, the CDR3 is TGCGCCAGCAGCTGGCGACTAGCGAGCGAGGAGACCCAGTACTTC. It codes for CASSWRLASEETQYF. Full variable domain (remainder filled in from reference TRBV5-1 and TRBJ2-5): KAGVTQTPRYLIKTRGQQVTLSCSPISGHRSVSWYQQTPGQGLQFLFEYFSETQRNKGNFPGRFSGRQFSNSRSEMNVSTLELGDSALYLCASSWRLASEETQYFGPGTRLLVL.

This chain joins TRBV2 and TRBJ2-7; no firm D call. Trimming left V 11 bases short and J 0 bases short, with 14 bases between. The germline V gene encodes CDR1 SNHLY and CDR2 FYNNEI. This CDR3 has 13 amino acids. The CDR3 sequence: CAPPGRSSYEQYF. The CDR3 DNA sequence: TGTGCCCCACCAGGTAGGAGCTCCTACGAGCAGTACTTC. The variable domain in full, completed from reference TRBV2 and TRBJ2-7, reads EPEVTQTPSHQVTQMGQEVILRCVPISNHLYFYWYRQILGQKVEFLVSFYNNEISEKSEIFDDQFSVERPDGSNFTLKIRSTKLEDSAMYFCAPPGRSSYEQYFGPGTRLTVT.

The chain is built from TRBV2 and TRBJ1-3; D perhaps matches TRBD1 (5 bases). With 2 bases removed from V and 2 bases from J, the gap between germline ends came to 10 bases. CDR1 SNHLY and CDR2 FYNNEI come from the germline V gene. The CDR3 has 15 amino acids. The CDR3 DNA is TGTGCCAGCAGTGAAATGGGGGGAGCTGGAAACACCATATATTTT. Translation: CASSEMGGAGNTIYF.

The chain joins TRBV7-9 to TRBJ1-1, with D possibly matching TRBD1 (6 bases). Trimming cost V 5 bases and J 4 bases, with 23 bases left between them. Germline values: CDR1 SEHNR, CDR2 FQNEAQ (reference sequence). The CDR3 runs to 17 residues. For the CDR3, the DNA is TGTGCCAGCAGCGCTGGGACACGGGAACGTCGGGGCACTGAAGCTTTCTTT. It yields the protein CASSAGTRERRGTEAFF.

The table lists this clone with many counts. V and J are TRBV11-2 and TRBJ2-7, with TRBD2 matching over 8 bases. Germline-derived CDR1 and CDR2 are SGHAT and FQNNGV. The CDR3 sequence is 14 residues long. The V segment lost 5 bases and the J segment 4 bases; nucleotides outside the gene matches: 7. Here the CDR3 reads CASSQAGVSYEQYF. The CDR3, as DNA: TGTGCCAGCAGCCAAGCGGGAGTCTCTTACGAGCAGTACTTC.

J is TRBJ2-1 and V is TRBV15; TRBD1 might be the D (6 bases). CDR1 is LNHNV and CDR2 is YYDKDF in the germline V gene (reference sequence). The ends were cut back, 5 bases at V and 10 bases at J, with 15 bases in the middle. The CDR3 is made up of 13 amino acids. As DNA, the CDR3 is TGTGCCACCAGCGGATCTACAGGGTTGGAGCAGTTCTTC. This sequence encodes CATSGSTGLEQFF. Variable domain in full (rest from reference TRBV15 and TRBJ2-1): DAMVIQNPRYQVTQFGKPVTLSCSQTLNHNVMYWYQQKSSQAPKLLFHYYDKDFNNEADTPDNFQSRRPNTSFCFLDIRSPGLGDTAMYLCATSGSTGLEQFFGPGTRLTVL.

The genes are TRBV5-6 and TRBJ2-7, with D perhaps TRBD1 or TRBD2 (6 bases each). Germline CDR1 is SGHDT and CDR2 is YYEEEE. The CDR3 is 17 amino acids. Trimming removed 2 bases at V and 2 bases at J, with 20 bases between. The CDR3 sequence is CASSFRDTERVAYEQYF. The CDR3 region has the DNA TGTGCCAGCAGCTTCCGGGACACCGAGCGGGTTGCCTACGAGCAGTACTTC.

This rearrangement joins TRBV19 to TRBJ2-1; weak D call: TRBD1 (8 bases). This CDR3 has 18 residues. The germline gives CDR1 LNHDA, CDR2 SQIVND (reference sequence). Deletions cut 6 bases from V and 2 bases from J, with 23 bases between. CDR3 loop: CASRRTGRGIGTYNEQFF. As DNA, the CDR3 is TGTGCCAGTAGGAGGACAGGGAGGGGGATCGGTACCTACAATGAGCAGTTCTTC. Variable domain in full (rest from reference TRBV19 and TRBJ2-1): DGGITQSPKYLFRKEGQNVTLSCEQNLNHDAMYWYRQDPGQGLRLIYYSQIVNDFQKGDIAEGYSVSREKKESFPLTVTSAQKNPTAFYLCASRRTGRGIGTYNEQFFGPGTRLTVL.

The chain employs TRBV7-8 and TRBJ2-3; the D is unclear. The V gene lost 0 bases and the J gene lost 0 bases, with 16 bases spanning the gap. Looked up from germline, CDR1 is SGHVS and CDR2 is FQNEAQ. This CDR3 has 18 amino acids. CDR3 region: CASSLARTGGPSTDTQYF. CDR3 DNA sequence: TGTGCCAGCAGCTTAGCGAGGACGGGTGGGCCTAGCACAGATACGCAGTATTTT.

A note on this clone: The same CDR3 can be traced to other DNA sequences in this sample. The chain joins TRBV5-1 to TRBJ2-1, with 7 bases aligning to TRBD2. The CDR3 runs to 15 residues. The junction had 0 bases not matched to a gene; V was cut back by 0 bases and J by 0 bases. The germline gives CDR1 SGHRS, CDR2 YFSETQ. The CDR3 nucleotides read TGCGCCAGCAGCTTGGCTAGCGGCTCCTACAATGAGCAGTTCTTC. The encoded protein is CASSLASGSYNEQFF.

This clone has ten or more counts. The rearrangement joins TRBV2 to TRBJ2-1, with TRBD2 identical over 8 bases. Germline CDR1 is SNHLY and CDR2 is FYNNEI. V lost 6 bases, J lost 5 bases, and 6 bases stayed unmatched. The CDR3 has 14 residues. CDR3 loop: CASRSREGNNEQFF. CDR3 DNA sequence: TGTGCCAGCAGGAGTCGGGAGGGGAACAATGAGCAGTTCTTC. Filled out from reference TRBV2 and TRBJ2-1, the complete variable domain reads EPEVTQTPSHQVTQMGQEVILRCVPISNHLYFYWYRQILGQKVEFLVSFYNNEISEKSEIFDDQFSVERPDGSNFTLKIRSTKLEDSAMYFCASRSREGNNEQFFGPGTRLTVL.

This clone was seen once. The chain joins TRBV11-2 to TRBJ2-7; D is unresolved. V was clipped by 1 base and J by 3 bases, with 7 bases between them. From germline, CDR1 is SGHAT and CDR2 FQNNGV. The CDR3 extends over 13 amino acids. As DNA, the CDR3 is TGTGCCAGCAGCTTAGGAGTGAACTACGAGCAGTACTTC. Its translation is CASSLGVNYEQYF. Full variable domain (outside the CDR3, taken from reference TRBV11-2 and TRBJ2-7): EAGVAQSPRYKIIEKRQSVAFWCNPISGHATLYWYQQILGQGPKLLIQFQNNGVVDDSQLPKDRFSAERLKGVDSTLKIQPAKLEDSAVYLCASSLGVNYEQYFGPGTRLTVT.

The chain couples TRBV19 to TRBJ2-5; TRBD2 aligns across 7 bases. The CDR3 consists of 15 residues. The germline V gene has CDR1 LNHDA and CDR2 SQIVND (reference sequence). V shed 3 bases and J 0 bases; nucleotides not matched to a gene: 4. The CDR3 DNA reads as TGTGCCAGTAGTATCTTAGCGGGCGACCAAGAGACCCAGTACTTC. This sequence encodes CASSILAGDQETQYF.

The chain uses TRBV7-2 and TRBJ2-7; possible D gene TRBD2, 5 bases. CDR3 length: 14 residues. Germline V gene lookup returns CDR1 SGHTA and CDR2 FQGNSA. Trimming removed 3 bases from V and 2 bases from J, with 11 bases in between. DNA of the CDR3: TGTGCCAGCAGCTTTTTTCGGGATCCCTACGAGCAGTACTTC. Translated: CASSFFRDPYEQYF. The entire variable domain, with the rest obtained from reference TRBV7-2 and TRBJ2-7, is as follows: GAGVSQSPSNKVTEKGKDVELRCDPISGHTALYWYRQSLGQGLEFLIYFQGNSAPDKSGLPSDRFSAERTGGSVSTLTIQRTQQEDSAVYLCASSFFRDPYEQYFGPGTRLTVT.

The CDR3 bases are TGTGCCAGCAGCGACGGCCAGGGGATTGGTACAGATACGCAGTATTTT. Protein sequence: CASSDGQGIGTDTQYF. The chain employs TRBV9 and TRBJ2-3; D is perhaps TRBD1 (6 bases). The V and J ends lost 3 bases and 3 bases respectively, with 17 bases between them. Germline V CDR1 and CDR2: SGDLS, YYNGEE. The CDR3 consists of 16 residues.